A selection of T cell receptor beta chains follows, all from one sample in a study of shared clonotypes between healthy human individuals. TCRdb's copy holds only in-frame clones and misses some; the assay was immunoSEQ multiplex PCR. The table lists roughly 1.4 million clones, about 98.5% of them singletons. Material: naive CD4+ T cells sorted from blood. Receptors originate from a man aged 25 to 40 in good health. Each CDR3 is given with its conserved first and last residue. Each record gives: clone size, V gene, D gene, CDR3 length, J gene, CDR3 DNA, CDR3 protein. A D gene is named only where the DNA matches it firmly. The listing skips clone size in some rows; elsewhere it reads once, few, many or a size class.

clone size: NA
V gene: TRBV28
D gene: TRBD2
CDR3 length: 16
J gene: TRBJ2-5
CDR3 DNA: TGTGCCAGCAGTTCGGGACTAGCGTTAATTGAAGAGACCCAGTACTTC
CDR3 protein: CASSSGLALIEETQYF

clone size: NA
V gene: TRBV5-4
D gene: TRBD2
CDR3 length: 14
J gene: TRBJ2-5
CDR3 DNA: TGTGCCAGCAGCTTAGCGGGAGATACGGAGACCCAGTACTTC
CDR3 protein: CASSLAGDTETQYF

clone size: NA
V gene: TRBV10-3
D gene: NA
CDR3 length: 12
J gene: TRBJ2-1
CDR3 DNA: TGTGCCATCAATAAATCCGGCGTGGAGCAGTTCTTC
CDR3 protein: CAINKSGVEQFF

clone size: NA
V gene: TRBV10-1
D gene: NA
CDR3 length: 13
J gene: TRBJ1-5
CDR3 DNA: TGCGCCAGCAGTGAGGGGGTTAATCAGCCCCAGCATTTT
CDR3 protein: CASSEGVNQPQHF

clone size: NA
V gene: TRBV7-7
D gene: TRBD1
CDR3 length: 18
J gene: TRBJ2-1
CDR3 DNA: TGTGCCAGCAGCCCCCTGGCCGGGACAGGGGGGGTGAGCAATGAGCAGTTCTTC
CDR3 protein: CASSPLAGTGGVSNEQFF

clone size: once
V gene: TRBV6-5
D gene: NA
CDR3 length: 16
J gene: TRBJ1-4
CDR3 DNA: TGTGCCAGCAGTTACGATCGACAGGCCGGATCTGAAAAACTGTTTTTT
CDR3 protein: CASSYDRQAGSEKLFF

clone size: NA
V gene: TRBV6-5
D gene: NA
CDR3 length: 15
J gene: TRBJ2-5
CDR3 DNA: TGTGCCAGCAGTTACTCAACAGGGTGGCAAGAGACCCAGTACTTC
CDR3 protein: CASSYSTGWQETQYF

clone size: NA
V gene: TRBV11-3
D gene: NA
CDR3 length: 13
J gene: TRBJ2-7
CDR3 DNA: TGTGCCAGCAGCTTAGATAGCTCCTACGAGCAGTACTTC
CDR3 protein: CASSLDSSYEQYF

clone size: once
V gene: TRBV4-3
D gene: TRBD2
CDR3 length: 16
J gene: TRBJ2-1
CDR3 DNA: TGCGCCAGCAGCCAGGGACTAGCGGGAGGACGGAATGAGCAGTTCTTC
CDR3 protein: CASSQGLAGGRNEQFF

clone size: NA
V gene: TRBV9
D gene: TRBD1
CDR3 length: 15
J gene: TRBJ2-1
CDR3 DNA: TGTGCCAGCAGCGTTAACAGGGGCGGACTGGGGGAGCAGTTCTTC
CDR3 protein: CASSVNRGGLGEQFF

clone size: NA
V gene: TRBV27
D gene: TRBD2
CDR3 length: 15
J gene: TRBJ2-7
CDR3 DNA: TGTGCCAGCAGTTACCTAGCGGGAGTGAGGTACGAGCAGTACTTC
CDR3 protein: CASSYLAGVRYEQYF

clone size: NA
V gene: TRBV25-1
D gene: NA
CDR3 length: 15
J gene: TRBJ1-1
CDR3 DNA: TGTGCCAGCAGTGAAGGGGTGGCTAGGGTTGCTGAAGCTTTCTTT
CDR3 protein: CASSEGVARVAEAFF

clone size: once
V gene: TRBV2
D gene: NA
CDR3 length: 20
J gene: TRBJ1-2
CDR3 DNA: TGTGCCAGCAGTCAAACCACACTCGACAGAGCGGGAGCGAGGGGATATGGCTACACCTTC
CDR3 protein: CASSQTTLDRAGARGYGYTF

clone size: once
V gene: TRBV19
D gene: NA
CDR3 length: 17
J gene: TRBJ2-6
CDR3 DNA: TGTGCCAGTAGTTTGGCCCGAGAGGGTCTCAGGGCCAACGTCCTGACTTTC
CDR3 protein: CASSLAREGLRANVLTF

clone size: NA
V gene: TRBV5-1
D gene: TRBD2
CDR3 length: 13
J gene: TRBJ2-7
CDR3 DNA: TGCGCCAGCAGCTTTACTAGCGGCTACGAGCAGTACTTC
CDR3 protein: CASSFTSGYEQYF

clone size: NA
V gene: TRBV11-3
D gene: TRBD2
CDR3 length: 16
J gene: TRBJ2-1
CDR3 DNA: TGTGCCAGCAGCCGATATGGGGGGGGCTCCTACAATGAGCAGTTCTTC
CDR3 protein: CASSRYGGGSYNEQFF

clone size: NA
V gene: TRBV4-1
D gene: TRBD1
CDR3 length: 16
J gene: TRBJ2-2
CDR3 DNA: TGCGCCAGCAGCCAAGCTTACAGGGGGCAAACCGGGGAGCTGTTTTTT
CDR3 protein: CASSQAYRGQTGELFF

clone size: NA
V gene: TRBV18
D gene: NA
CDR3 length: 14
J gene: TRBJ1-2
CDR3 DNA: TGTGCCAGCTCACCACTGATCTCTATTGAAGGCTACACCTTC
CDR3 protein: CASSPLISIEGYTF

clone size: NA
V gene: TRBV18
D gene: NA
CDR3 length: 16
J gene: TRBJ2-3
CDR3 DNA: TGTGCCAGCTCACCACCTTTGTCTATCCGCACAGATACGCAGTATTTT
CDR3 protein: CASSPPLSIRTDTQYF

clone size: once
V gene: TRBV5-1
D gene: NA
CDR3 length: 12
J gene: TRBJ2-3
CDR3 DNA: TGCGCCAGCAGCTTGGTCGGAGATACGCAGTATTTT
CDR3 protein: CASSLVGDTQYF

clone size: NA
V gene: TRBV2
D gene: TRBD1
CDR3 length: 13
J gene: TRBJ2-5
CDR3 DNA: TGTGCCAGCGGGACAGGGCTGGGGGAGACCCAGTACTTC
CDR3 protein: CASGTGLGETQYF

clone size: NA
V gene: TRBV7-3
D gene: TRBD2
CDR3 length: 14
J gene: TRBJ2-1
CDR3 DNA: TGTGCCAGCAGCTCCAGCGGGAGAAACAATGAGCAGTTCTTC
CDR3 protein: CASSSSGRNNEQFF

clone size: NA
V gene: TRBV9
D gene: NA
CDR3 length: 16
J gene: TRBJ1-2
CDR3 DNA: TGTGCCAGCAGCGTGTCGGCGGCAGGGACTAACTATGGCTACACCTTC
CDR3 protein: CASSVSAAGTNYGYTF

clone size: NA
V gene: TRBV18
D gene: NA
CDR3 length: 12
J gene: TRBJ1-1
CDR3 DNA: TGTGCCAGCAACACCATGAACACTGAAGCTTTCTTT
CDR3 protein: CASNTMNTEAFF

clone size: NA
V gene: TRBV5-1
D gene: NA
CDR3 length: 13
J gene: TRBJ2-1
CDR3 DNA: TGCGCCAGCAAATCATCGAGCTACAATGAGCAGTTCTTC
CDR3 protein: CASKSSSYNEQFF

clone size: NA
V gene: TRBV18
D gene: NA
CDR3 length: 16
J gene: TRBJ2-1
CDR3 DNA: TGTGCCAGCTCCCATGGCGTAGGGACTTTTAGAAATGAGCAGTTCTTC
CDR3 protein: CASSHGVGTFRNEQFF

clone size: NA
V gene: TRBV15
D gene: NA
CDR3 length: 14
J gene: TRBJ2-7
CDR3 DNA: TGTGCCACCAGCAGAGCCACAGATTCCTACGAGCAGTACTTC
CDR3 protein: CATSRATDSYEQYF

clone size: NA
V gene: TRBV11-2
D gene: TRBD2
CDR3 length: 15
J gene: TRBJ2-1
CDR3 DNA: TGTGCCAGCAGCTTATGGGGAGGGCTCTACAATGAGCAGTTCTTC
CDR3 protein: CASSLWGGLYNEQFF

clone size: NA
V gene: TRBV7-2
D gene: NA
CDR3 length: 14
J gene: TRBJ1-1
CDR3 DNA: TGTGCCAGCAGCTTCCTTCAATTGAACACTGAAGCTTTCTTT
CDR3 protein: CASSFLQLNTEAFF

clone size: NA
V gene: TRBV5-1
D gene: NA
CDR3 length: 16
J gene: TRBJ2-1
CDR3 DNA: TGCGCCAGCAGCCCCCTAGCAAGCCTCTCCTACAATGAGCAGTTCTTC
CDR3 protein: CASSPLASLSYNEQFF

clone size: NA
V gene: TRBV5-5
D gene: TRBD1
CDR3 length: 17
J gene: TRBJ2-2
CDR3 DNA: TGTGCCAGCGGCATCGCCCCGGGACAGGGGTTAACCGGGGAGCTGTTTTTT
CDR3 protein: CASGIAPGQGLTGELFF

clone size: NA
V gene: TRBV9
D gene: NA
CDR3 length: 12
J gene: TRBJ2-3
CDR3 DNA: TGTGCCAGCAGCGTAGGTTCAGATACGCAGTATTTT
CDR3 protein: CASSVGSDTQYF

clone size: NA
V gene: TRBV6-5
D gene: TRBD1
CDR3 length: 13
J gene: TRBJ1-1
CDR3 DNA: TGTGCCAGCAGTCGGGACAGTCCATCTGGAGCTTTCTTT
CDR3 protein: CASSRDSPSGAFF

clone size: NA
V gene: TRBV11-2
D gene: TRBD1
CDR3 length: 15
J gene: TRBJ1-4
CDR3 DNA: TGTGCCAGCAGCCCCCAGGGGGGGACTAATGAAAAACTGTTTTTT
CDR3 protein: CASSPQGGTNEKLFF

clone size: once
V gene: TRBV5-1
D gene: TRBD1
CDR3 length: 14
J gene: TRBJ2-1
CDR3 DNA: TGCGCCAGCAGCTTGGGACAGGGGTCGTTTGAGCAGTTCTTC
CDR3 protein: CASSLGQGSFEQFF

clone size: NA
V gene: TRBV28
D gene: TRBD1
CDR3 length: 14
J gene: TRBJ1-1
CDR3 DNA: TGTGCCAGCAGTCCTTTTCGGGACAGCCCTGAAGCTTTCTTT
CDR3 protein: CASSPFRDSPEAFF

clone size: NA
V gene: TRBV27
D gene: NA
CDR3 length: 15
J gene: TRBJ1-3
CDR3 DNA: TGTGCCAGCACATCCAAAGGGGTGACTGGAAACACCATATATTTT
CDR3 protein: CASTSKGVTGNTIYF

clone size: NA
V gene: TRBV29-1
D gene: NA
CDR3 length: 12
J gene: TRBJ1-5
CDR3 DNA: TGCAGCGTTCGGGACGGGGTCGGGCCCCAGCATTTT
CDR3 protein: CSVRDGVGPQHF

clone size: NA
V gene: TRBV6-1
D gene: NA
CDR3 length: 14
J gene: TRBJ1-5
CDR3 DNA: TGTGCCAGCAGTCCCAGCAATAGCAATCAGCCCCAGCATTTT
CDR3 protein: CASSPSNSNQPQHF

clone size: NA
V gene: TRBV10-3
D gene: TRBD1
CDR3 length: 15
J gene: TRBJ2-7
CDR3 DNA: TGTGCCATCAGTGAGCACCGGGACAGGGAATACGAGCAGTACTTC
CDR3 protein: CAISEHRDREYEQYF

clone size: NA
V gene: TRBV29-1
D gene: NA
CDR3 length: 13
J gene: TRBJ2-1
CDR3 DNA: TGCAGCGTTGACCAGGGGCGCCGCAATGAGCAGTTCTTC
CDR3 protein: CSVDQGRRNEQFF

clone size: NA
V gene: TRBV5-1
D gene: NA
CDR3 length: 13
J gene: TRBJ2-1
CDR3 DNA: TGCGCCAGCAGCTTGTGGGGCGTGAGTGAGCAGTTCTTC
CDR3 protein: CASSLWGVSEQFF

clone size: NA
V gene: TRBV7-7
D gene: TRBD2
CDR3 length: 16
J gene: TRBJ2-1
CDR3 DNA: TGTGCCAGCAGCTTAGGCATAGCGGGAACCTACAATGAGCAGTTCTTC
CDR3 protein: CASSLGIAGTYNEQFF

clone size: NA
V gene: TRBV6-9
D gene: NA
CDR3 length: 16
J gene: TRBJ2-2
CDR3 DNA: TGTGCCAGCTTTCCCGAAGGCACCCCGAACACCGGGGAGCTGTTTTTT
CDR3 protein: CASFPEGTPNTGELFF

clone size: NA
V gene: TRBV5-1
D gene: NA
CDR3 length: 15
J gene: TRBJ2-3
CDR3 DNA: TGCGCCAGCAGCTTTGGTCTAGCGAGCACAGATACGCAGTATTTT
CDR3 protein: CASSFGLASTDTQYF